The 21 T cell receptor beta chains below all came from one sample that was sequenced in a study of shared clonotypes between healthy human individuals. The data were produced by immunoSEQ multiplex PCR, yet TCRdb's version contains in-frame clones alone and is incomplete. The table includes approximately 1,500,000 clones, roughly 95% detected once. Sequenced sample: naive CD4+ T cells sorted from blood. Documented subset: CD45RA+ positively selected. The receptors come from a man aged 25-45 years in good health.

This rearrangement joins TRBV5-1 to TRBJ2-3; D is unclear. There are 14 residues in the CDR3. Germline CDR1 reads SGHRS; CDR2 reads YFSETQ. Trimming left V 4 bases short and J 2 bases short, with 11 bases between. The chain's CDR3 is CASSRATVTDTQYF. The CDR3 region has the DNA TGCGCCAGCAGCCGGGCCACAGTCACAGATACGCAGTATTTT.

The V and J genes are TRBV15 and TRBJ2-5; tentatively, D is TRBD1 or TRBD2 (5 bases each). The CDR3 consists of 15 residues. Looked up from germline, CDR1 is LNHNV and CDR2 is YYDKDF (reference sequence). Trimming stripped 3 bases from V and 4 bases from J, with 15 bases between. CDR3 amino acids: CATSSTWTGRETQYF. CDR3 coding DNA: TGTGCCACCAGCAGTACCTGGACGGGACGAGAGACCCAGTACTTC.

The chain employs TRBV9 and TRBJ2-3; D gene ambiguous. The CDR3 has 11 residues. In germline, CDR1 is SGDLS, CDR2 YYNGEE. The V and J ends lost 3 bases and 5 bases respectively, with 4 bases between them. Written as DNA, the CDR3 is TGTGCCAGCAGCGCGATAGATACGCAGTATTTT. Translating gives CASSAIDTQYF.

This chain connects TRBV6-6 to TRBJ2-3; D gene uncertain. CDR1 and CDR2 from the germline V gene are MNHNY and SVGAGI (reference sequence). This CDR3 has 13 amino acids. Trimming took 7 bases from V and 5 from J, leaving 13 bases between them. The CDR3 sequence: CASNYGRLDTQYF. In DNA, the CDR3 is TGTGCCAGCAACTATGGAAGGCTAGATACGCAGTATTTT.

This chain joins TRBV28 and TRBJ2-5; possible D gene TRBD1, 5 bases. Germline values: CDR1 MDHEN, CDR2 SYDVKM. The CDR3 spans 13 residues. Trimming removed 2 bases from V and 3 bases from J, with 7 bases in between. The CDR3, as DNA: TGTGCCAGCAGTTTAGTAGGGGAAGAGACCCAGTACTTC. Encoded protein: CASSLVGEETQYF.

A single count supports this clone. The rearrangement links TRBV5-1 to TRBJ2-1; 11 nucleotides line up with TRBD2. The V segment lost 4 bases and the J segment 6 bases; nucleotides outside the gene matches: 9. Per germline, CDR1 SGHRS and CDR2 YFSETQ. The CDR3 contains 16 residues. In DNA form, the CDR3 reads TGCGCCAGCAGCCTTAAACTAGCGGGAGCAGGCAATGAGCAGTTCTTC. Amino acids: CASSLKLAGAGNEQFF. Filled out from reference TRBV5-1 and TRBJ2-1, the complete variable domain reads KAGVTQTPRYLIKTRGQQVTLSCSPISGHRSVSWYQQTPGQGLQFLFEYFSETQRNKGNFPGRFSGRQFSNSRSEMNVSTLELGDSALYLCASSLKLAGAGNEQFFGPGTRLTVL.

Turning to this clone: Additional DNA sequences in this sample encode the identical CDR3. The chain is built from TRBV18 and TRBJ2-3; 7 nucleotides match TRBD2. The length of the CDR3 is 14 residues. Germline lookup yields CDR1 KGHSH and CDR2 LQKENI. The V segment lost 6 bases and the J segment 6 bases; nucleotides outside the gene matches: 9. The CDR3 protein is CASSRDRGEDTQYF. The CDR3 DNA sequence: TGTGCCAGCTCTCGGGACCGGGGGGAGGATACGCAGTATTTT.

The table lists this clone with a count of one. The chain joins TRBV6-5 to TRBJ2-2, with 10 bases aligning to TRBD1. Germline CDR1 reads MNHEY; CDR2 reads SVGAGI. CDR3 length: 15 amino acids. Trimming cost V 8 bases and J 4 bases; bases outside gene matches: 7. CDR3 protein: CASCRQGAPTGELFF. In nucleotides, the CDR3 is TGTGCCAGCTGCAGACAGGGGGCGCCCACCGGGGAGCTGTTTTTT.

The chain links TRBV28 to TRBJ2-6, with TRBD1 identical over 7 bases. The CDR3 has 17 residues. The germline V gene has CDR1 MDHEN and CDR2 SYDVKM. With V trimmed by 6 bases and J by 0 bases, 8 bases remained unmatched. The CDR3 sequence is CASSPNSGGSGANVLTF. The CDR3 DNA sequence: TGTGCCAGCAGCCCCAATTCAGGGGGCTCTGGGGCCAACGTCCTGACTTTC. Based on the CDR3 plus reference TRBV28 and TRBJ2-6, the full variable domain is DVKVTQSSRYLVKRTGEKVFLECVQDMDHENMFWYRQDPGLGLRLIYFSYDVKMKEKGDIPEGYSVSREKKERFSLILESASTNQTSMYLCASSPNSGGSGANVLTFGAGSRLTVL.

This clone was detected only once. The same CDR3 can be traced to other DNA sequences in this sample. The CDR3 loop is CASSLGLAGVETQYF. CDR3 in DNA: TGTGCCAGCAGCTTGGGACTAGCGGGAGTAGAGACCCAGTACTTC. V usage is TRBV7-9 and J usage is TRBJ2-5, with 14 bases identical to TRBD2. V lost 3 bases to trimming and J lost 4 bases; unmatched junction nucleotides: 1. The germline V gene has CDR1 SEHNR and CDR2 FQNEAQ (reference sequence). The length of the CDR3 is 15 residues.

The V gene is TRBV21-1, the J gene TRBJ2-7; the D call TRBD1 from the table was never checked on the DNA. TRBV21-1 is a pseudogene segment. This CDR3 spans 13 amino acids. The CDR3 loop is CASILDRGDEQYF. The CDR3 nucleotides read TGTGCCAGCATCCTGGACAGGGGCGACGAGCAGTACTTC.

This clone has only a few counts. This chain connects TRBV7-9 to TRBJ1-3; no clear D gene. CDR3 size: 12 residues. Trimming stripped 5 bases from V and 6 bases from J, with 8 bases between. Germline V gene data show CDR1 as SEHNR and CDR2 as FQNEAQ (reference sequence). CDR3 coding DNA: TGTGCCAGCAGCCCTCCCATAAACACCATATATTTT. It yields the protein CASSPPINTIYF.

In its sample, this clone was seen once. The chain employs TRBV29-1 and TRBJ2-7; TRBD1 is a possible D gene (5 bases). The germline gives CDR1 SQVTM, CDR2 ANQGSEA. V dropped 6 bases and J dropped 5 bases, with 14 bases sitting between them. There are 12 residues in the CDR3. The CDR3 is CSVRLAGNEQYF. The CDR3 nucleotides read TGCAGCGTCCGACTGGCAGGGAACGAGCAGTACTTC.

V usage is TRBV7-2 and J usage is TRBJ2-2; 11 nucleotides agree with TRBD2. Germline assignment: CDR1 SGHTA and CDR2 FQGNSA. The CDR3 sequence is 15 residues long. J lost 4 bases, V lost 3 bases, and 1 base had no gene match. The CDR3 sequence: CASSFLAGGTGELFF. The CDR3, as DNA: TGTGCCAGCAGCTTTCTAGCGGGAGGCACCGGGGAGCTGTTTTTT. The full variable domain, in which reference TRBV7-2 and TRBJ2-2 provide the parts outside the CDR3, is GAGVSQSPSNKVTEKGKDVELRCDPISGHTALYWYRQSLGQGLEFLIYFQGNSAPDKSGLPSDRFSAERTGGSVSTLTIQRTQQEDSAVYLCASSFLAGGTGELFFGEGSRLTVL.

The rearrangement links TRBV7-8 to TRBJ2-5, with 9 bases matching TRBD1. This CDR3 comprises 15 residues. V lost 2 bases, J lost 3 bases, and 4 bases stayed unmatched. The germline V gene has CDR1 SGHVS and CDR2 FQNEAQ. The CDR3 DNA sequence: TGTGCCAGCAGCTTATTACGACAGGGGGAAGAGACCCAGTACTTC. Its protein product is CASSLLRQGEETQYF.

As to this clone: In the same sample, other DNA sequences code for this CDR3. The chain employs TRBV28 and TRBJ2-7, with a tentative D call TRBD2 (6 bases). The V gene lost 2 bases and the J gene lost 2 bases, with 10 bases spanning the gap. Germline loops: CDR1 MDHEN, CDR2 SYDVKM. This CDR3 is 14 amino acids long. The CDR3 loop reads CASSLGGVPYEQYF. The DNA for the CDR3 is TGTGCCAGCAGTTTAGGAGGGGTCCCCTACGAGCAGTACTTC. The full variable domain, its missing parts supplied by reference TRBV28 and TRBJ2-7, is DVKVTQSSRYLVKRTGEKVFLECVQDMDHENMFWYRQDPGLGLRLIYFSYDVKMKEKGDIPEGYSVSREKKERFSLILESASTNQTSMYLCASSLGGVPYEQYFGPGTRLTVT.

The J gene is TRBJ1-2, the V gene TRBV6-5; no clear D gene. The CDR3 runs 14 residues. V shed 2 bases and J shed 3 bases, with 10 bases lying between them. In germline, CDR1 is MNHEY, CDR2 SVGAGI. The CDR3 loop reads CASSYNVLYYGYTF. In DNA form, the CDR3 reads TGTGCCAGCAGTTACAACGTTCTTTACTATGGCTACACCTTC.

This chain connects TRBV30 to TRBJ2-2, with unresolved D. The V gene's germline CDR1 is GTSNPN and CDR2 SVGIG (reference sequence). The CDR3 has 15 amino acids. V lost 2 bases, J lost 5 bases, and 15 bases lay in between. CDR3: CAWSISGTLTGELFF. For the CDR3, the DNA is TGTGCCTGGAGTATCTCCGGAACTCTGACCGGGGAGCTGTTTTTT.

The chain's CDR3 is CASGRDGTNTEAFF. DNA for the CDR3: TGTGCCAGCGGCCGGGACGGAACGAACACTGAAGCTTTCTTT. V gene TRBV6-6 combines with J gene TRBJ1-1; D perhaps matches TRBD1 (5 bases). The CDR3 spans 14 residues. Germline V CDR1 and CDR2: MNHNY, SVGAGI (reference sequence). Trimming removed 8 bases at V and 1 base at J, with 14 bases between.

V usage is TRBV5-1 and J usage is TRBJ2-3, with 10 bases matching TRBD2. CDR1 SGHRS and CDR2 YFSETQ come from the germline V gene. The CDR3 runs to 16 residues. The V gene end was trimmed by 4 bases and the J gene end by 1 base; junction bases not matched to a gene: 6. The CDR3 sequence is CASSKAGTSGTDTQYF. As DNA, the CDR3 is TGCGCCAGCAGCAAGGCCGGGACTAGCGGCACAGATACGCAGTATTTT. Complete variable domain (other parts from reference TRBV5-1 and TRBJ2-3): KAGVTQTPRYLIKTRGQQVTLSCSPISGHRSVSWYQQTPGQGLQFLFEYFSETQRNKGNFPGRFSGRQFSNSRSEMNVSTLELGDSALYLCASSKAGTSGTDTQYFGPGTRLTVL.

The V call is TRBV10-1, the J call TRBJ2-1; 13 bases agree with TRBD2. This CDR3 spans 16 amino acids. Germline CDR1 WNHNN, CDR2 SYGVQD (reference sequence). Trimming took 5 bases from V and 0 from J; bases not matched to a gene: 1. CDR3 in amino acids: CASSRTSGSSYNEQFF. The DNA for the CDR3 is TGCGCCAGCAGTCGGACTAGCGGGAGCTCCTACAATGAGCAGTTCTTC.